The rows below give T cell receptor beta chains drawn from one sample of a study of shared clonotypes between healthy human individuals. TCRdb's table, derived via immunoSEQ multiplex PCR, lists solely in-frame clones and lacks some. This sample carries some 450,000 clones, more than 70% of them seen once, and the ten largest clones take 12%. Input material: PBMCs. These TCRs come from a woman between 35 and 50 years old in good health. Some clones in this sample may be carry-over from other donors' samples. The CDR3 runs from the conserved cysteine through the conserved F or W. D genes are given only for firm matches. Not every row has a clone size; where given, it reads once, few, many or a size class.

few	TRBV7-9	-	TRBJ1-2	TGTGCCAGCAGCTTAGGCGGGAGCGGTGGCTACACCTTC	CASSLGGSGGYTF
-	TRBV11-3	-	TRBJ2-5	TGTGCCAGCAGCTTAGTTCAGGGTGAGACCCAGTACTTC	CASSLVQGETQYF
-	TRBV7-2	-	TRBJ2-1	TGTGCCAGCAGCCTGAAATTCGACTCTTACTCCTACAATGAGCAGTTCTTC	CASSLKFDSYSYNEQFF
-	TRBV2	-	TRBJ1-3	TGTGCCAGCAGTGTCCGGATTCTGAGCTCTGGAAACACCATATATTTT	CASSVRILSSGNTIYF
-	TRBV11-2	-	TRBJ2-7	TGTGCCAGCAGCTTAGACAGGGGAAACGGAGAGCAGTACTTC	CASSLDRGNGEQYF
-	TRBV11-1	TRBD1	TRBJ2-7	TGTGCCAGCAGCGCCCGGACAGGGGGCCCGGAAGAGCAGTACTTC	CASSARTGGPEEQYF
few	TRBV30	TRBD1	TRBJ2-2	TGTGCCTGGAGTTCCGACAGGGCCGGGGAGCTGTTTTTT	CAWSSDRAGELFF
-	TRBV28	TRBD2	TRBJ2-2	TGTGCCAGCGGAGTACGGGGGAGCGGGAGACTCAACAAGCGGGAGCTGTTTTTT	CASGVRGSGRLNKRELFF
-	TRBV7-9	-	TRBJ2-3	TGTGCCAGCAGCCCTAGGACGACAGATACGCAGTATTTT	CASSPRTTDTQYF
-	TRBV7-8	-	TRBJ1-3	TGTGCCAGCAGCTTACGGTCCGGAAACACCATATATTTT	CASSLRSGNTIYF
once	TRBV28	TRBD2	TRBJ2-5	TGTGCCAGCAGTTTGGCCCACTGGCGGGGGCAAGAGACCCAGTACTTC	CASSLAHWRGQETQYF
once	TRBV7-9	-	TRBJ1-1	TGTGCCAGCAGCGACGTCCGGAAACTCGACACTGAAGCTTTCTTT	CASSDVRKLDTEAFF
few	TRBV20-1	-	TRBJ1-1	TGCAGTGCGAGGAAGAACACTGAAGCTTTCTTT	CSARKNTEAFF
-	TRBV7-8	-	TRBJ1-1	TGTGCCAGCAACCCCCTGGGGAACACTGAAGCTTTCTTT	CASNPLGNTEAFF
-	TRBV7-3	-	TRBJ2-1	TGTGCCAGCAGCTTAACGGGCGGGGCGAGCTCCTACAATGAGCAGTTCTTC	CASSLTGGASSYNEQFF
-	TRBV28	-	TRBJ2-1	TGTGCCAGCGAGGGGACTTCTAGCTCCTACAATGAGCAGTTCTTC	CASEGTSSSYNEQFF
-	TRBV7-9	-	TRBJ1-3	TGTGCCAGCAGCTTAGATGGTGGAAACACCATATATTTT	CASSLDGGNTIYF
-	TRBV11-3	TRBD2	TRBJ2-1	TGTGCCAGCTCAAAGCGGGAGGGGTCCTACAATGAGCAGTTCTTC	CASSKREGSYNEQFF
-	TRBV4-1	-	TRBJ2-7	TGCGCCAGCAGCTTGGGACGGGACTACGAGCAGTACTTC	CASSLGRDYEQYF
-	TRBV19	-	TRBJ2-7	TGTGCCAGTAGTATAATAGCGCATTCCTCCTACGAGCAGTACTTC	CASSIIAHSSYEQYF
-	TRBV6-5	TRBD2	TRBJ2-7	TGTGCCAGCAGTTACTCTAGGACTAGGGCCACCTACGAGCAGTACTTC	CASSYSRTRATYEQYF
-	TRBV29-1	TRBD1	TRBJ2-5	TGCAGCGTTGACCGACAGGGCCGAGAGACCCAGTACTTC	CSVDRQGRETQYF
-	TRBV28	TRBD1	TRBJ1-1	TGTGCCAGCAGCATAGGGACAGACAGCACTGAAGCTTTCTTT	CASSIGTDSTEAFF